Presented here are 32 T cell receptor beta chains from one specimen sequenced in a study of shared clonotypes between healthy human individuals. As defined, naive CD8 cells were CD45RO-negative and positively selected for CCR7, with terminally differentiated effector memory CD45RA+ cells excluded. Assay: immunoSEQ multiplex PCR; the TCRdb copy retains only in-frame clones and omits some. The profile covers about 2 million clones, with approximately 95% appearing a single time and around 1% taken by the ten largest. The sample taken for sequencing was naive CD8+ T cells sorted from blood. The receptors here all came from a man aged 18 to 29 in good health.

CDR3 in DNA: TGTGCCAGCAGCGTAGTGGCTAGCGGGACAGATACGCAGTATTTT. It encodes CASSVVASGTDTQYF. The V and J genes are TRBV9 and TRBJ2-3; 8 positions agree with TRBD2. Germline loops: CDR1 SGDLS, CDR2 YYNGEE. After removal of 0 bases from V and 3 bases from J, the junction contained 3 bases not matched to a gene. CDR3 length equals 15 residues.

The rearrangement joins TRBV5-6 to TRBJ2-5; 9 bases are shared with TRBD1. In germline, CDR1 is SGHDT, CDR2 YYEEEE. V lost 3 bases and J lost 2; bases outside the gene matches: 5. The CDR3 is made up of 15 amino acids. The CDR3 region is CASSSRQGDQETQYF. The CDR3, as DNA: TGTGCCAGCAGCTCCCGACAGGGGGATCAAGAGACCCAGTACTTC.

V usage is TRBV11-1 and J usage is TRBJ2-2; D call uncertain. Germline lookup yields CDR1 SGHAT and CDR2 FQDESV (reference sequence). CDR3 length: 12 amino acids. Trimming took 5 bases from V and 10 from J, leaving 11 bases between them. The DNA for the CDR3 is TGTGCCAGCAGCCAGAGTTCCCTGGAGCTGTTTTTT. Amino acid sequence: CASSQSSLELFF. Full variable domain (outside the CDR3, taken from reference TRBV11-1 and TRBJ2-2): EAEVAQSPRYKITEKSQAVAFWCDPISGHATLYWYRQILGQGPELLVQFQDESVVDDSQLPKDRFSAERLKGVDSTLKIQPAELGDSAMYLCASSQSSLELFFGEGSRLTVL.

This clone was observed once. The chain has TRBV11-2 and TRBJ1-5; D is undetermined. The V end lost 0 bases, the J end lost 0 bases, and 9 bases lay between the germline ends. CDR3 length: 16 amino acids. CDR1 is SGHAT, CDR2 FQNNGV, per germline. As DNA, the CDR3 is TGTGCCAGCAGCTTAGATTTTACGTATAGCAATCAGCCCCAGCATTTT. Its protein product is CASSLDFTYSNQPQHF.

Notes on this clone: This same CDR3 is encoded by further DNA sequences in the sample. The chain carries TRBV27 and TRBJ2-7; a possible D gene is TRBD1 (6 bases). CDR1 and CDR2 from the germline V gene are MNHEY and SMNVEV (reference sequence). The CDR3 is 13 residues long. The V end was cut by 6 bases, the J end by 3 bases, with 12 bases between. CDR3 coding DNA: TGTGCCAGCAGCTACAGGGTGGGCTACGAGCAGTACTTC. Translation gives CASSYRVGYEQYF.

The rearrangement joins TRBV27 to TRBJ2-3; D is undetermined. The germline CDR1 and CDR2 sequences are MNHEY and SMNVEV (reference sequence). Trimming took 5 bases from V and 0 from J, leaving 12 bases between them. This CDR3 region has 15 residues. CDR3: CASSASRSSTDTQYF. CDR3 in DNA: TGTGCCAGCAGTGCCTCCCGATCCAGCACAGATACGCAGTATTTT.

CDR3 nucleotides: TGTGCCATCAGGGACCCGGGACAGGACTCTGGAAACACCATATATTTT. This codes for CAIRDPGQDSGNTIYF. The gene calls are TRBV10-3 and TRBJ1-3, with 8 nucleotides matching TRBD1. The J segment lost 0 bases and the V segment lost 6 bases, leaving 7 bases of the junction unmatched. Germline CDR1 ENHRY, CDR2 SYGVKD. The CDR3 extends over 16 amino acids.

A single count supports this clone. The chain combines TRBV29-1 with TRBJ1-3; D perhaps matches TRBD1 (5 bases). Trimming left V 2 bases short and J 4 bases short, with 18 bases between. Germline-derived CDR1 and CDR2 are SQVTM and ANQGSEA. The CDR3 covers 16 residues. CDR3 nucleotides: TGCAGCGTTGAATGGGTCGGGAGGGACTCAGGAAACACCATATATTTT. Amino acid sequence: CSVEWVGRDSGNTIYF.

The chain carries TRBV4-1 and TRBJ2-5; D ambiguous. The CDR3 spans 13 residues. In germline, CDR1 is MGHRA, CDR2 YSYEKL. Trimming took off 1 base at V and 2 bases at J, with 5 bases between the two ends. Written as DNA, the CDR3 is TGCGCCAGCAGCCAAGCACTTCAAGAGACCCAGTACTTC. Its protein product is CASSQALQETQYF.

This clone has just one count. The genes are TRBV18 and TRBJ2-7; 8 nucleotides agree with TRBD1. CDR3 length: 14 residues. After removal of 3 bases from V and 2 bases from J, the junction contained 3 bases not matched to a gene. The germline gives CDR1 KGHSH, CDR2 LQKENI. CDR3 bases: TGTGCCAGCTCACCGGACAGGGACACCTACGAGCAGTACTTC. This encodes CASSPDRDTYEQYF.

This clone is a singleton in its sample. The rearrangement links TRBV6-1 to TRBJ1-5; D is uncertain. Germline CDR1 MNHNS, CDR2 SASEGT. The V gene lost 2 bases and the J gene lost 4 bases, with 9 bases spanning the gap. The CDR3 covers 14 residues. The CDR3 region has the DNA TGTGCCAGCAGTGAAAGAACGGTGAATCAGCCCCAGCATTTT. Translated: CASSERTVNQPQHF.

The V and J genes are TRBV27 and TRBJ2-3, with 9 bases aligning to TRBD2. The CDR3 covers 16 residues. J was trimmed by 2 bases and V by 6 bases; bases with no gene match: 9. The germline CDR1 and CDR2 sequences are MNHEY and SMNVEV (reference sequence). The chain's CDR3 is CASSPGAGGVTDTQYF. CDR3 bases: TGTGCCAGCAGCCCAGGGGCGGGAGGGGTCACAGATACGCAGTATTTT.

The gene calls are TRBV2 and TRBJ2-7; no definite D call. The CDR3 loop spans 14 amino acids. V lost 4 bases to trimming and J lost 2 bases, with 12 bases between them. Germline values: CDR1 SNHLY, CDR2 FYNNEI. CDR3 nucleotides: TGTGCCAGCAGTGTTCGTGATCTCCCCTACGAGCAGTACTTC. This sequence encodes CASSVRDLPYEQYF. Together with reference TRBV2 and TRBJ2-7, the CDR3 gives the full variable domain: EPEVTQTPSHQVTQMGQEVILRCVPISNHLYFYWYRQILGQKVEFLVSFYNNEISEKSEIFDDQFSVERPDGSNFTLKIRSTKLEDSAMYFCASSVRDLPYEQYFGPGTRLTVT.

The rearrangement joins TRBV7-3 to TRBJ1-2, with D possibly TRBD1 on 5 matching bases. The ends were cut back, 2 bases at V and 13 bases at J, with 11 bases in the middle. This CDR3 comprises 11 residues. The germline gives CDR1 SGHTA, CDR2 FQGTGA. The CDR3 sequence: CASSLLGVPTF. For the CDR3, the DNA is TGTGCCAGCAGCTTACTGGGGGTCCCCACCTTC.

The V gene is TRBV30, the J gene TRBJ2-3; possibly TRBD1 or TRBD2 for D (6 bases each). In germline, CDR1 is GTSNPN, CDR2 SVGIG (reference sequence). V was pared by 3 bases and J by 6 bases, with 16 bases between. The CDR3 is 14 amino acids. DNA of the CDR3: TGTGCCTGGAGCAGGAGTGGAGGGGGGGATACGCAGTATTTT. It yields the protein CAWSRSGGGDTQYF.

The J gene is TRBJ2-7, the V gene TRBV7-9, with 10 positions matching TRBD1. J gave up 7 bases and V 5 bases, and 11 bases lay outside the gene matches. Looked up from germline, CDR1 is SEHNR and CDR2 is FQNEAQ (reference sequence). The CDR3 loop spans 15 amino acids. The CDR3 sequence is CASSIPGQGSEEQYF. CDR3 in DNA: TGTGCCAGCAGCATACCGGGACAGGGGTCGGAGGAGCAGTACTTC. The full variable domain, its missing parts supplied by reference TRBV7-9 and TRBJ2-7, is DTGVSQNPRHKITKRGQNVTFRCDPISEHNRLYWYRQTLGQGPEFLTYFQNEAQLEKSRLLSDRFSAERPKGSFSTLEIQRTEQGDSAMYLCASSIPGQGSEEQYFGPGTRLTVT.

This clone was seen a few times. The chain recombines TRBV5-8 with TRBJ1-6, with 7 positions matching TRBD1. Trimming cost V 0 bases and J 8 bases; bases outside gene matches: 2. Per germline, CDR1 SGHTS and CDR2 YDEGEE. The CDR3 runs to 14 residues. CDR3 sequence (DNA): TGTGCCAGCAGCTTGGGGGACAGATATTCACCCCTCCACTTT. It translates to CASSLGDRYSPLHF.

The V and J genes are TRBV18 and TRBJ2-3; TRBD1 matches 10 bases. This CDR3 is 16 amino acids long. CDR1 is KGHSH and CDR2 is LQKENI in the germline V gene. With 2 bases clipped from V and 4 bases from J, the junction kept 6 bases outside the gene matches. CDR3 amino acids: CASSPYRDRGPDTQYF. The DNA for the CDR3 is TGTGCCAGCTCACCATACCGGGACAGGGGTCCAGATACGCAGTATTTT.

The chain combines TRBV10-2 with TRBJ2-3; TRBD2 is a possible D gene (5 bases). V was trimmed by 2 bases and J by 8 bases, leaving 8 bases between them. This CDR3 is built from 12 residues. The germline V gene has CDR1 WSHSY and CDR2 SAAADI. The CDR3 nucleotides are TGCGCCAGCAGTGAGGCCGGGGTTACGCAGTATTTT. This encodes CASSEAGVTQYF.

The chain joins TRBV7-9 to TRBJ2-1, with 7 nucleotides matching TRBD1. Germline CDR1 reads SEHNR; CDR2 reads FQNEAQ (reference sequence). V was clipped by 5 bases and J by 10 bases; unmatched bases: 8. The CDR3 is 13 residues long. The CDR3 DNA sequence: TGTGCCAGCAGCAGGCCGTTACAGGGGGAGCAGTTCTTC. It encodes CASSRPLQGEQFF.

This chain joins TRBV10-2 and TRBJ1-4; 10 nucleotides agree with TRBD1. J gave up 6 bases and V 4 bases, and 5 bases lay outside the gene matches. The CDR3 sequence is 15 residues long. The germline V gene has CDR1 WSHSY and CDR2 SAAADI. CDR3 nucleotides: TGCGCCAGCAGTGCTTGGACAGGGGGGGATGAAAAACTGTTTTTT. Translating it yields CASSAWTGGDEKLFF.

This clone has just one count. The chain employs TRBV12-5 and TRBJ2-3; the D is unclear. V gave up 8 bases and J gave up 0 bases, with 18 bases separating them. The CDR3 sequence is 16 residues long. Germline CDR1 is LGHNT and CDR2 is FRNRAP. DNA of the CDR3: TGTGCTAGTACCCCGCGGACGGTCAAAAGCACAGATACGCAGTATTTT. As protein: CASTPRTVKSTDTQYF.

The chain uses TRBV2 and TRBJ2-4, with D perhaps TRBD1 (5 bases). Trimming stripped 3 bases from V and 8 bases from J, with 11 bases between. Germline V gives CDR1 SNHLY, CDR2 FYNNEI. CDR3 length equals 13 residues. CDR3 sequence (DNA): TGTGCCAGCAGTGACATAGACAGTGACATTCAGTACTTC. This codes for CASSDIDSDIQYF.

The rearrangement joins TRBV5-1 to TRBJ2-7; D is possibly TRBD2 (6 bases). The germline CDR1 and CDR2 sequences are SGHRS and YFSETQ. CDR3 length: 16 amino acids. V was shortened by 3 bases and J by 3 bases, with 19 bases between the two germline ends. CDR3 loop: CASSSLDLTGVYEQYF. The DNA of the CDR3 is TGCGCCAGCAGCTCTCTGGACCTCACGGGGGTCTACGAGCAGTACTTC.

Concerning this clone: Other nucleotide sequences in the sample specify the same CDR3. J is TRBJ2-5 and V is TRBV28; tentatively, D is TRBD2 (6 bases). There are 13 residues in the CDR3. Looked up from germline, CDR1 is MDHEN and CDR2 is SYDVKM. V dropped 3 bases and J dropped 5 bases, with 10 bases sitting between them. This CDR3 is CASSFGGWETQYF. CDR3 DNA sequence: TGTGCCAGCAGTTTCGGAGGGTGGGAGACCCAGTACTTC.

V is TRBV11-2 and J is TRBJ1-2, with D perhaps TRBD1 (6 bases). Trimming removed 5 bases from V and 3 bases from J, with 13 bases in between. The germline CDR1 and CDR2 sequences are SGHAT and FQNNGV. The CDR3 has 14 residues. This CDR3 is CASSPGQGDYGYTF. The CDR3 nucleotides are TGTGCCAGCAGCCCGGGACAAGGGGACTATGGCTACACCTTC. The variable domain in full, with the rest retrieved from reference TRBV11-2 and TRBJ1-2, is EAGVAQSPRYKIIEKRQSVAFWCNPISGHATLYWYQQILGQGPKLLIQFQNNGVVDDSQLPKDRFSAERLKGVDSTLKIQPAKLEDSAVYLCASSPGQGDYGYTFGSGTRLTVV.

The chain couples TRBV27 to TRBJ2-7; no definite D call. CDR3 length: 16 amino acids. The germline V gene has CDR1 MNHEY and CDR2 SMNVEV (reference sequence). Trimming took off 0 bases at V and 2 bases at J, with 14 bases between the two ends. CDR3 sequence (DNA): TGTGCCAGCAGTTTATCAGTCCCCGGCCCAGCCTACGAGCAGTACTTC. It encodes CASSLSVPGPAYEQYF.

This sequence joins TRBV27 and TRBJ2-3; 8 bases are shared with TRBD1. V lost 8 bases and J lost 2; bases outside the gene matches: 6. Germline V gene lookup returns CDR1 MNHEY and CDR2 SMNVEV (reference sequence). The CDR3 consists of 14 residues. The CDR3 coding sequence is TGTGCCAGCGGCCACAGGGGGGACACAGATACGCAGTATTTT. Its protein is CASGHRGDTDTQYF.

In regard to this clone: This CDR3 is also generated by other DNA sequences in the sample. The CDR3 loop is CASSFSPYEQYF. CDR3 coding DNA: TGTGCCAGCAGCTTTTCCCCCTACGAGCAGTACTTC. The rearrangement uses TRBV11-2 and TRBJ2-7; D gene uncertain. The CDR3 sequence is 12 residues long. V was pared by 3 bases and J by 2 bases, with 5 bases between. CDR1 SGHAT and CDR2 FQNNGV come from the germline V gene.

CDR3 in amino acids: CASSEFTPDLTEAFF. CDR3 in DNA: TGTGCCAGCAGTGAGTTTACCCCGGACCTCACTGAAGCTTTCTTT. The gene calls are TRBV2 and TRBJ1-1; D gene ambiguous. CDR1 SNHLY and CDR2 FYNNEI come from the germline V gene. The V and J ends lost 3 bases and 4 bases respectively, with 15 bases between them. The CDR3 totals 15 residues.

V gene TRBV5-6 combines with J gene TRBJ2-7; 8 bases map to TRBD1. The CDR3 runs to 18 residues. Germline V gene data show CDR1 as SGHDT and CDR2 as YYEEEE. With V trimmed by 4 bases and J by 3 bases, 18 bases remained unmatched. CDR3 bases: TGTGCCAGCAGCCGTTCCGGGGGAGCCGGGACAGGACACTACGAGCAGTACTTC. Translation gives CASSRSGGAGTGHYEQYF. Full variable domain (rest looked up from reference TRBV5-6 and TRBJ2-7): DAGVTQSPTHLIKTRGQQVTLRCSPKSGHDTVSWYQQALGQGPQFIFQYYEEEERQRGNFPDRFSGHQFPNYSSELNVNALLLGDSALYLCASSRSGGAGTGHYEQYFGPGTRLTVT.

The chain joins TRBV28 to TRBJ2-3; 9 nucleotides line up with TRBD2. CDR1 is MDHEN, CDR2 SYDVKM, per germline. V was clipped by 3 bases and J by 14 bases; unmatched bases: 9. This CDR3 has 13 amino acids. The CDR3 DNA sequence: TGTGCCAGCAGTTTTGCGGGGGGGGACTCACGGTATTTT. Translating it yields CASSFAGGDSRYF.